This TCR beta chain was sequenced for a study of blood T cells in healthy people across ages. Each sample gave at least 7 million isolated PBMCs. Through a sample-barcoded 5' primer and a J-beta primer mix, a second PCR was run for 7 to 11 cycles. TCRdb processed the 5' RACE reads anew with MiXCR; each CDR3 protein has one entry. Of 750,000 to 950,000 distinct CDR3 sequences in the sample, roughly 50% were seen once. This clonotype was observed at least ten times. This clonotype was obtained from a man older than 75 in good health. Specimen: blood.

Here the CDR3 DNA reads TGTGCCAGCAGCCCACGACAGGGGAGGACAGATACGCAGTATTTT. This gives the protein CASSPRQGRTDTQYF. The chain uses TRBV7-2 and TRBJ2-3, with 8 bases lining up with TRBD1. CDR1 SGHTA and CDR2 FQGNSA come from the germline V gene. Trimming cost V 5 bases and J 3 bases; bases outside gene matches: 7. The CDR3 is 15 residues long. Supplemented by reference TRBV7-2 and TRBJ2-3, the full variable domain reads GAGVSQSPSNKVTEKGKDVELRCDPISGHTALYWYRQSLGQGLEFLIYFQGNSAPDKSGLPSDRFSAERTGGSVSTLTIQRTQQEDSAVYLCASSPRQGRTDTQYFGPGTRLTVL.